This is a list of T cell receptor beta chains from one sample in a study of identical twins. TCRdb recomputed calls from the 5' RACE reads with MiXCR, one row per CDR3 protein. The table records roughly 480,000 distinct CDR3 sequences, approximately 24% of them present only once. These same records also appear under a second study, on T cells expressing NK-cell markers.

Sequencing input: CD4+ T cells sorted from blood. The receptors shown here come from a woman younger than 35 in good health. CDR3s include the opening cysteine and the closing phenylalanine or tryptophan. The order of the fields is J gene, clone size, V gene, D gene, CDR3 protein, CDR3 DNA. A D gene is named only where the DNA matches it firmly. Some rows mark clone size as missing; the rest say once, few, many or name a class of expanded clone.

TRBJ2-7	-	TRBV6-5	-	CASSSELYEQYF	TGTGCCAGCAGTTCTGAACTTTACGAGCAGTACTTC
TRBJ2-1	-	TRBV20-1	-	CSARDRDAGEQFF	TGCAGTGCTAGAGATCGAGACGCTGGTGAGCAGTTCTTC
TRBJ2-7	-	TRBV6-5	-	CASSSRARYYEQYF	TGTGCCAGCAGCTCTCGGGCTAGATACTACGAGCAGTACTTC
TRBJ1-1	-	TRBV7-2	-	CASSLVGPGIGVTEAFF	TGTGCCAGCAGCTTAGTTGGACCGGGAATCGGGGTCACTGAAGCTTTCTTT
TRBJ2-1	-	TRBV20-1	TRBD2	CSAIASGRGYNEQFF	TGCAGTGCTATCGCTTCCGGGAGGGGCTACAATGAGCAGTTCTTC
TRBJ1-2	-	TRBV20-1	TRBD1	CSARDRGHTF	TGCAGTGCCCGCGACAGGGGCCACACCTTC
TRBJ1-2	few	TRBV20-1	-	CSARTVANYGYTF	TGCAGTGCTAGGACAGTAGCTAACTATGGCTACACCTTC
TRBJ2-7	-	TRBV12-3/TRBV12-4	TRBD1	CASSPLDRDHYEQYF	TGTGCCAGCAGTCCCTTGGACAGGGACCACTACGAGCAGTACTTC
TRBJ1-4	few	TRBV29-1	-	CSASRATNEKLFF	TGCAGCGCCTCGCGTGCAACTAATGAAAAACTGTTTTTT
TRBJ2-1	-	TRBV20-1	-	CSARDRVTMSSYNEQFF	TGCAGTGCTAGAGATCGAGTGACTATGAGCTCCTACAATGAGCAGTTCTTC
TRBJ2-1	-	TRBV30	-	CAWTRLRTLAEQFF	TGTGCCTGGACCCGCTTGAGGACCTTGGCTGAGCAGTTCTTC
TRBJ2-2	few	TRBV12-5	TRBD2	CASWASGYTGELFF	TGTGCTAGTTGGGCTAGCGGGTATACCGGGGAGCTGTTTTTT
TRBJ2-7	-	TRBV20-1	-	CSATGRYEQYF	TGCAGTGCGACAGGCCGCTACGAGCAGTACTTC
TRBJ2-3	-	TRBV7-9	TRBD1	CASRRQGWTDTQYF	TGTGCCAGCAGACGACAGGGTTGGACAGATACGCAGTATTTT
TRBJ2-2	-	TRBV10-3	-	CAISEGHSNTGELFF	TGTGCCATCAGTGAGGGACATTCGAACACCGGGGAGCTGTTTTTT
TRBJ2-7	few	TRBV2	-	CASSEGWYEQYF	TGTGCCAGCAGTGAAGGGTGGTACGAGCAGTACTTC
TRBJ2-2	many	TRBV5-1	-	CASSLRETGELFF	TGCGCCAGCAGCTTAAGGGAGACCGGGGAGCTGTTTTTT
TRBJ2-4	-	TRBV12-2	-	CASRLWIGQFLAKNIQYF	TGTGCAAGTCGCTTATGGATTGGCCAGTTTCTAGCCAAAAACATTCAGTACTTC
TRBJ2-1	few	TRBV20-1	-	CSARDQGGFGEQFF	TGCAGTGCTAGAGATCAAGGGGGGTTCGGTGAGCAGTTCTTC
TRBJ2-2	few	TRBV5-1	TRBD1	CASSSGQGTGELFF	TGCGCCAGCAGCTCCGGACAGGGCACCGGGGAGCTGTTTTTT
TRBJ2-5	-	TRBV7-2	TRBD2	CASSLRGGGETQYF	TGTGCCAGCAGCTTACGGGGGGGGGGAGAGACCCAGTACTTC
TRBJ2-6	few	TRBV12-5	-	CASGLVEPGLAQVSGANVLTF	TGTGCTAGTGGTTTGGTAGAACCGGGCCTAGCCCAGGTCTCTGGGGCCAACGTCCTGACTTTC
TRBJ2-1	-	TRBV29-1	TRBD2	CSVDVLAGGREQFF	TGCAGCGTTGATGTCCTAGCGGGAGGGAGAGAGCAGTTCTTC
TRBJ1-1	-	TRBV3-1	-	CASSQGGWNTEAFF	TGTGCCAGCAGCCAGGGCGGCTGGAACACTGAAGCTTTCTTT
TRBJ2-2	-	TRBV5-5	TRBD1	CASSLAFRGTGELFF	TGTGCCAGCAGCTTGGCGTTCAGGGGGACCGGGGAGCTGTTTTTT
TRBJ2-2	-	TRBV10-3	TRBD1	CAISDRGHGDGELFF	TGTGCCATCAGTGACAGGGGGCACGGTGACGGGGAGCTGTTTTTT
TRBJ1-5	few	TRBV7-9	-	CASSHTRGGLHQPQHF	TGTGCCAGCAGCCATACACGAGGGGGACTCCATCAGCCCCAGCATTTT
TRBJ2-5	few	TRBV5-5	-	CASSFRSTGETQYF	TGTGCCAGCAGCTTCCGGTCAACGGGGGAGACCCAGTACTTC
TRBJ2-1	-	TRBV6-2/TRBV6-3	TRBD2	CASSYSGLAGDNDEQFF	TGTGCCAGCAGTTACTCCGGACTAGCGGGAGATAACGATGAGCAGTTCTTC
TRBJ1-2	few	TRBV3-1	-	CASSSGRGNYGYTF	TGTGCCAGCAGCTCGGGACGGGGGAACTATGGCTACACCTTC
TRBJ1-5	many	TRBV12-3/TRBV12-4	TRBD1	CASSLTGDQPQHF	TGTGCCAGCAGTCTAACAGGGGATCAGCCCCAGCATTTT
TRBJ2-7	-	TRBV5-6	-	CASSLRPRGSSYEQYF	TGTGCCAGCAGCTTGCGACCTCGAGGGAGCTCCTACGAGCAGTACTTC
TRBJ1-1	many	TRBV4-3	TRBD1	CASSRGQPNTEAFF	TGCGCCAGCAGCCGGGGACAGCCGAACACTGAAGCTTTCTTT
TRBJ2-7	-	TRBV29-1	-	CSVVTSTYEQYF	TGCAGCGTAGTGACTAGTACCTACGAGCAGTACTTC
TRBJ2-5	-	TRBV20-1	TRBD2	CSAPREQGETQYF	TGCAGTGCTCCGCGGGAGCAAGGAGAGACCCAGTACTTC
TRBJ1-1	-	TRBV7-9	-	CASSQGDRKPNTEAFF	TGTGCCAGCAGCCAAGGTGACAGGAAACCGAACACTGAAGCTTTCTTT
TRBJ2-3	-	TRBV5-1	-	CASSLGSVGTQYF	TGCGCCAGCAGCTTGGGGAGCGTTGGGACGCAGTATTTT
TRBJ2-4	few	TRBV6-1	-	CATLSGGGSDIQYF	TGTGCCACCCTGTCCGGGGGTGGGTCGGACATTCAGTACTTC
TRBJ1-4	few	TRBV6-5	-	CASSYSKSGEGEKLFF	TGTGCCAGCAGTTACTCGAAGTCCGGGGAGGGTGAAAAACTGTTTTTT
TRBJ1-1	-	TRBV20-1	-	CSARDPANSLFF	TGCAGTGCTAGAGATCCGGCGAACTCACTCTTCTTT
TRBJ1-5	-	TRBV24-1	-	CATSDLRQSKPQHF	TGTGCCACCAGTGATTTGCGGCAGTCAAAGCCCCAGCATTTT
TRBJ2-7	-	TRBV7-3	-	CASLDAGSYEQYF	TGTGCCAGCCTGGATGCCGGCTCCTACGAGCAGTACTTC